This TCR beta chain was profiled in a study of T cell repertoires in cytomegalovirus infection. Study-level background: Matching HLA type, along with CMV infection, was indicated by public TCR beta signatures.

This clonotype came up many times. What it binds is unknown. The CDR3 is 15 amino acids. V was pared by 3 bases and J by 4 bases, with 5 bases of the junction left unmatched. The V gene's germline CDR1 is SEHNR and CDR2 FQNEAQ (reference sequence). MiXCR was run by TCRdb on the reads, yielding one entry per CDR3 protein. The sample has about a million distinct CDR3 sequences, less than 35% seen once; the top ten hold roughly an eighth. The sequencing here drew on cultured CD8+ T cells from PBMCs, taken from culture after CMV antigen stimulation. The rearrangement links TRBV7-9 to TRBJ2-1; 8 bases fit TRBD2. This sequence was found in a human donor in good health (CMV status not recorded). Some clones in this sample may be carry-over from other donors' samples. The CDR3 loop reads CASSLRRGDYNEQFF. The CDR3 DNA is TGTGCCAGCAGCTTGAGGCGGGGGGATTACAATGAGCAGTTCTTC.